Listed here are 31 T cell receptor beta chains from one sample, sequenced in a study of CD8 T cells in ankylosing spondylitis (dated by TCRdb to about 2017). The library relied on 5' RACE. Sequencing instrument: Illumina HiSeq 2500. TCRdb reworked the public reads: Q25 trimming with fastp, MiXCR clone assembly, productive beta chains retained. When rows share a CDR3 protein, they turn into one entry using the most common DNA and genes. The sample table holds some 180,000 distinct CDR3 sequences, of which over 15% were seen once. The top ten clonotypes cover roughly 4.5% of the sample. Sequenced input: blood, either unsorted or a sorted T cell fraction (not recorded which). The source of these receptors is a male donor aged 10-35 years with ankylosing spondylitis or in good health (not recorded which). Donor details come from another sample of the same person, matched by shared clones.

This clonotype was observed many times. The rearrangement uses TRBV6-1 and TRBJ2-5, with unresolved D. Germline V gives CDR1 MNHNS, CDR2 SASEGT. CDR3 length equals 11 residues. V was cut by 7 bases and J by 3 bases, with 6 bases left in between. Here the CDR3 reads CASIRKETQYF. The CDR3 coding sequence is TGTGCCAGCATAAGAAAAGAGACCCAGTACTTC.

The table lists this clonotype with many counts. The V and J genes are TRBV19 and TRBJ1-1; a weak D match, TRBD1 (6 bases). V gave up 2 bases and J gave up 4 bases, with 11 bases separating them. The CDR3 consists of 14 residues. The germline CDR1 and CDR2 sequences are LNHDA and SQIVND (reference sequence). The CDR3 is CASSIQGRSTEAFF. In DNA, the CDR3 is TGTGCCAGTAGTATACAGGGGCGGTCCACTGAAGCTTTCTTT.

This clonotype showed up just a few times. The chain links TRBV7-9 to TRBJ2-1, with 14 bases aligning to TRBD2. Germline CDR1 and CDR2: SEHNR and FQNEAQ (reference sequence). CDR3 length: 16 residues. V was clipped by 5 bases and J by 2 bases; unmatched bases: 2. The CDR3 DNA reads TGTGCCAGCAGCCGACTAGCGGGAGGGCCCTACAATGAGCAGTTCTTC. Amino acid sequence: CASSRLAGGPYNEQFF.

This clonotype has just a few counts. The chain uses TRBV20-1 and TRBJ2-1; D possibly matches TRBD1 or TRBD2 (5 bases each). This CDR3 spans 15 amino acids. Germline V lookup: CDR1 DFQATT, CDR2 SNEGSKA (reference sequence). Trimming took 2 bases from V and 8 from J, leaving 19 bases between them. CDR3 sequence: CSARLGVRGRDEQFF. CDR3 nucleotide sequence: TGCAGTGCTAGATTGGGGGTCCGAGGAAGGGATGAGCAGTTCTTC.

This clonotype has a count of ten or more. The chain carries TRBV5-1 and TRBJ2-7, with D tentatively TRBD2 (5 bases). This CDR3 is 14 amino acids long. Germline CDR1 reads SGHRS; CDR2 reads YFSETQ. V lost 0 bases to trimming and J lost 4 bases, with 11 bases between them. CDR3: CASSLVGIQYEQYF. In DNA, the CDR3 is TGCGCCAGCAGCTTGGTCGGGATCCAATACGAGCAGTACTTC.

This clonotype was detected ten times or more. The genes are TRBV6-5 and TRBJ2-7, with D unclear. This CDR3 region has 13 residues. With 7 bases removed from V and 0 bases from J, the gap between germline ends came to 10 bases. Germline lookup yields CDR1 MNHEY and CDR2 SVGAGI. CDR3: CASKRSSSYEQYF. CDR3 nucleotides: TGTGCCAGCAAGAGGTCTAGCTCCTACGAGCAGTACTTC.

Many counts were recorded for this clonotype. This chain uses TRBV12-3 or TRBV12-4 with TRBJ2-1; 7 bases are a match to TRBD2. The CDR3 sequence is 16 residues long. The V gene end was trimmed by 6 bases and the J gene end by 5 bases; junction bases not matched to a gene: 13. The CDR3 sequence: CASSSRDYQPHNEQFF. For the CDR3, the DNA is TGTGCCAGCAGCTCCCGGGACTATCAACCCCACAATGAGCAGTTCTTC.

The table lists this clonotype with many counts. The chain couples TRBV15 to TRBJ2-1; D gene uncertain. This CDR3 has 14 residues. V was cut by 0 bases and J by 10 bases, with 13 bases left in between. Per germline, CDR1 LNHNV and CDR2 YYDKDF (reference sequence). CDR3 bases: TGTGCCACCAGCAGAGAGATAGGGCCAGAGGAGCAGTTCTTC. Encoded protein: CATSREIGPEEQFF.

This clonotype was counted many times. The gene calls are TRBV5-8 and TRBJ1-1, with D maybe TRBD1 (6 bases). This CDR3 comprises 14 residues. V was clipped by 1 base and J by 1 base, with 8 bases between them. Per germline, CDR1 SGHTS and CDR2 YDEGEE. CDR3 protein: CASSLYRANTEAFF. The CDR3 region has the DNA TGTGCCAGCAGCTTGTACAGGGCGAACACTGAAGCTTTCTTT. The full variable domain, in which reference TRBV5-8 and TRBJ1-1 provide the parts outside the CDR3, is EAGVTQSPTHLIKTRGQQATLRCSPISGHTSVYWYQQALGLGLQFLLWYDEGEERNRGNFPPRFSGRQFPNYSSELNVNALELEDSALYLCASSLYRANTEAFFGQGTRLTVV.

In its sample, this clonotype was seen many times. V and J are TRBV24-1 and TRBJ1-2; D is unresolved. V was pared by 1 base and J by 2 bases, with 7 bases between. Germline V CDR1 and CDR2: KGHDR, SFDVKD. There are 14 residues in the CDR3. As DNA, the CDR3 is TGTGCCACCAGTGATTTAGGGCAGAACTATGGCTACACCTTC. Translation gives CATSDLGQNYGYTF.

This clonotype has a count of ten or more. This chain uses TRBV4-1 with TRBJ2-5, with D maybe TRBD2 (5 bases). This CDR3 spans 15 amino acids. Trimming took off 1 base at V and 1 base at J, with 10 bases between the two ends. Germline V CDR1 and CDR2: MGHRA, YSYEKL. CDR3 coding DNA: TGCGCCAGCAGCCAAGTAGAGGGAGCCCAAGAGACCCAGTACTTC. Its protein is CASSQVEGAQETQYF.

This clonotype was observed a single time. This chain uses TRBV20-1 with TRBJ2-5, with a possible D match to TRBD2 (6 bases). Germline V gene lookup returns CDR1 DFQATT and CDR2 SNEGSKA (reference sequence). This CDR3 region has 18 residues. V gave up 0 bases and J gave up 2 bases, with 22 bases separating them. CDR3 coding DNA: TGCAGTGCTAGAGATATCGTCCATAGCGGACTCATTCAAGAGACCCAGTACTTC. Amino acid sequence: CSARDIVHSGLIQETQYF.

This rearrangement joins TRBV10-3 to TRBJ2-1; 9 nucleotides match TRBD2. CDR1 is ENHRY and CDR2 is SYGVKD in the germline V gene. The junction had 12 bases not matched to a gene; V was cut back by 10 bases and J by 11 bases. The CDR3 is 13 residues long. CDR3 region: CATWGLADEKQFF. The CDR3 DNA reads TGTGCCACCTGGGGACTAGCTGATGAAAAGCAGTTCTTC.

This clonotype is a singleton in its sample. The gene calls are TRBV7-2 and TRBJ2-1, with TRBD1 matching over 9 bases. V lost 7 bases to trimming and J lost 12 bases; unmatched junction nucleotides: 4. CDR3 size: 11 residues. CDR1 is SGHTA and CDR2 is FQGNSA in the germline V gene. In DNA, the CDR3 is TGTGCCAGCACGAACAGGGGGCTGCAGTTCTTC. Its protein product is CASTNRGLQFF.

This clonotype was detected many times. This rearrangement joins TRBV29-1 to TRBJ2-3; TRBD2 matches at 10 bases. Per germline, CDR1 SQVTM and CDR2 ANQGSEA. The CDR3 covers 14 residues. The J segment lost 4 bases and the V segment lost 4 bases, leaving 5 bases of the junction unmatched. CDR3: CSVGLAGVSDTQYF. The CDR3 region has the DNA TGCAGCGTTGGGCTAGCGGGAGTCTCAGATACGCAGTATTTT.

The genes are TRBV14 and TRBJ2-1; D gene uncertain. The V end was cut by 1 base, the J end by 10 bases, with 11 bases between. The CDR3 is 13 residues long. Germline loops: CDR1 SGHDN, CDR2 FVKESK. The CDR3: CASSQVNSKEQFF. The CDR3, as DNA: TGTGCCAGCAGCCAAGTTAATAGCAAGGAGCAGTTCTTC.

This clonotype occurred many times. The V and J genes are TRBV20-1 and TRBJ1-5; possibly TRBD1 for D (6 bases). The CDR3 extends over 14 amino acids. CDR1 is DFQATT, CDR2 SNEGSKA, per germline (reference sequence). Trimming left V 1 base short and J 4 bases short, with 11 bases between. CDR3 nucleotide sequence: TGCAGTGCTAGAGTCGGAACAGGGAATCAGCCCCAGCATTTT. Its protein product is CSARVGTGNQPQHF.

This clonotype occurred many times. The V call is TRBV15, the J call TRBJ1-6; a possible D gene is TRBD1 (6 bases). CDR3 length equals 16 residues. Trimming shortened V by 3 bases and J by 7 bases, and 16 bases separated the two germline ends. CDR1 and CDR2 (germline): LNHNV, YYDKDF (reference sequence). CDR3 loop: CATSSDWTEGNSPLHF. CDR3 DNA sequence: TGTGCCACCAGCAGCGATTGGACAGAGGGGAATTCACCCCTCCACTTT.

The J gene is TRBJ2-3, the V gene TRBV20-1, with 11 bases fitting TRBD2. The CDR3 contains 13 residues. Germline V gives CDR1 DFQATT, CDR2 SNEGSKA (reference sequence). In nucleotides, the CDR3 is TGCAGCCTTAGCGGGAGGGGCACAGATACGCAGTATTTT. Amino acid sequence: CSLSGRGTDTQYF.

This clonotype was counted ten times or more. This rearrangement joins TRBV7-9 to TRBJ2-7; TRBD2 agrees at 10 bases. Per germline, CDR1 SEHNR and CDR2 FQNEAQ (reference sequence). The CDR3 spans 20 residues. The V gene end was trimmed by 4 bases and the J gene end by 1 base; junction bases not matched to a gene: 19. The CDR3 bases are TGTGCCAGCAGCTCAGTTCTCGGCGACGTAATGGGACTAGCGTCCTACGAGCAGTACGTC. This codes for CASSSVLGDVMGLASYEQYV.

This clonotype was seen ten or more times. The chain has TRBV5-1 and TRBJ2-7, with 9 nucleotides matching TRBD2. Germline trimming cut 3 bases from V and 5 bases from J; bases unmatched to any gene: 12. The CDR3 spans 16 residues. CDR1 is SGHRS and CDR2 is YFSETQ in the germline V gene. Here the CDR3 DNA reads TGCGCCAGCAGCTCCCTTAGCGGGAGTCTGGGTGACGAGCAGTACTTC. This gives the protein CASSSLSGSLGDEQYF. The full variable domain, its missing parts supplied by reference TRBV5-1 and TRBJ2-7, is KAGVTQTPRYLIKTRGQQVTLSCSPISGHRSVSWYQQTPGQGLQFLFEYFSETQRNKGNFPGRFSGRQFSNSRSEMNVSTLELGDSALYLCASSSLSGSLGDEQYFGPGTRLTVT.

This clonotype was seen many times. The chain is built from TRBV7-9 and TRBJ1-2; no reliable D call. The CDR3 loop spans 17 amino acids. V shed 3 bases and J shed 0 bases, with 17 bases lying between them. Germline assignment: CDR1 SEHNR and CDR2 FQNEAQ (reference sequence). CDR3: CASSFPFRENANYGYTF. CDR3 DNA sequence: TGTGCCAGCAGCTTCCCTTTCCGGGAGAATGCTAACTATGGCTACACCTTC. Based on the CDR3 plus reference TRBV7-9 and TRBJ1-2, the full variable domain is DTGVSQNPRHKITKRGQNVTFRCDPISEHNRLYWYRQTLGQGPEFLTYFQNEAQLEKSRLLSDRFSAERPKGSFSTLEIQRTEQGDSAMYLCASSFPFRENANYGYTFGSGTRLTVV.

This clonotype was recorded many times. The J gene is TRBJ2-4, the V gene TRBV20-1; 15 nucleotides agree with TRBD2. The CDR3 runs 17 residues. The germline gives CDR1 DFQATT, CDR2 SNEGSKA (reference sequence). V shed 3 bases and J 7 bases; nucleotides not matched to a gene: 10. The CDR3 loop is CSARSLGLAGGPNIQYF. For the CDR3, the DNA is TGCAGTGCTAGGAGCCTCGGACTAGCGGGAGGGCCGAACATTCAGTACTTC.

The rearrangement links TRBV4-2 to TRBJ2-3; no definite D call. V lost 0 bases to trimming and J lost 1 base, with 5 bases between them. Germline V CDR1 and CDR2: LGHNA, YNFKEQ. The CDR3 has 14 residues. The chain's CDR3 is CASSQDKGTDTQYF. The CDR3 DNA sequence: TGTGCCAGCAGCCAAGATAAGGGCACAGATACGCAGTATTTT.

This clonotype was seen more than once but under ten times. The V and J genes are TRBV20-1 and TRBJ2-7; 11 nucleotides line up with TRBD2. This CDR3 region has 15 residues. J was trimmed by 4 bases and V by 6 bases; bases with no gene match: 11. Germline-derived CDR1 and CDR2 are DFQATT and SNEGSKA (reference sequence). CDR3 in DNA: TGCAGTGCGGAGAAACTAGCGGGAGCTCCTTACGAGCAGTACGTC. It encodes CSAEKLAGAPYEQYV.

This clonotype was recorded at least ten times. The chain couples TRBV5-1 to TRBJ2-6; 7 bases match TRBD1. Germline V lookup: CDR1 SGHRS, CDR2 YFSETQ. The junction had 6 bases not matched to a gene; V was cut back by 0 bases and J by 0 bases. This CDR3 has 18 amino acids. The CDR3 DNA reads TGCGCCAGCAGCTTGGGGGGACAGCAATTCTCTGGGGCCAACGTCCTGACTTTC. This sequence encodes CASSLGGQQFSGANVLTF.

There are many counts of this clonotype. The rearrangement joins TRBV9 to TRBJ2-1; D could derive from TRBD1 or TRBD2 (5 bases each). V lost 2 bases, J lost 1 base, and 16 bases lay in between. CDR3 length: 17 amino acids. Germline CDR1 reads SGDLS; CDR2 reads YYNGEE. The CDR3, as DNA: TGTGCCAGCAGCGTCCCCCACGTTGGGGGTTCCTACAATGAGCAGTTCTTC. Protein sequence: CASSVPHVGGSYNEQFF.

The V gene is TRBV7-7, the J gene TRBJ2-2; 9 positions agree with TRBD2. Per germline, CDR1 SSHAT and CDR2 FNYEAQ (reference sequence). V shed 0 bases and J 5 bases; nucleotides not matched to a gene: 7. The CDR3 extends over 17 amino acids. DNA for the CDR3: TGTGCCAGCAGCTTAGCTAGTAGCGGGAGTTTGACCGGGGAGCTGTTTTTT. It is translated as CASSLASSGSLTGELFF.

The gene calls are TRBV11-2 and TRBJ2-7; the D gene is possibly TRBD2 (6 bases). From germline, CDR1 is SGHAT and CDR2 FQNNGV. The CDR3 runs 14 residues. Trimming removed 5 bases at V and 4 bases at J, with 15 bases between. The CDR3 spells CASSALAGGYEQYV. For the CDR3, the DNA is TGTGCCAGCAGCGCCCTTGCCGGGGGTTACGAGCAGTACGTC.

This clonotype was picked up a small number of times. The chain combines TRBV7-3 with TRBJ1-4; possible D gene TRBD1, 6 bases. V was shortened by 5 bases and J by 8 bases, with 15 bases between the two germline ends. The CDR3 is 14 residues long. Germline V gene sequence: CDR1 SGHTA, CDR2 FQGTGA. CDR3 bases: TGTGCCAGCAGCGCCGGACAGCCGGGGGAAAAACTGTTTTTT. Its translation is CASSAGQPGEKLFF.

In this sample, this clonotype turned up many times. This chain links TRBV20-1 with TRBJ2-4; D gene uncertain. Germline lookup yields CDR1 DFQATT and CDR2 SNEGSKA (reference sequence). The CDR3 totals 13 residues. V gave up 6 bases and J gave up 2 bases, with 11 bases separating them. The CDR3 DNA is TGCAGTGCCGGCGGCAGCCCCAAAAACATTCAGTACTTC. Its translation is CSAGGSPKNIQYF.